Listed below are T cell receptor beta chains from one sample, sequenced in a study of OX40 agonist ivuxolimab in advanced cancers. Method: immunoSEQ multiplex PCR; TCRdb's copy keeps in-frame clones and lacks some. The data show about 67,000 clones, around 93% seen once. The sequenced sample was CD4+ or CD8+ T cells sorted from blood, obtained in a trial of the OX40 agonist ivuxolimab. Source of these receptors: an adult with an advanced solid tumor such as melanoma, head and neck, liver or kidney cancer. Each CDR3 is given with its conserved first and last residue. D genes are given only for firm matches. Expanded clones are given a class, and other clones once, few, many or no size at all.

TRBJ2-4	NA	NA	TRBV2	CASSDQLVNIQYF	TGTGCCAGCAGTGATCAGCTAGTGAACATTCAGTACTTC
TRBJ1-5	NA	NA	TRBV19	CASSTRQNSNQPQHF	TGTGCCAGTAGTACCCGACAGAATAGCAATCAGCCCCAGCATTTT
TRBJ2-1	NA	NA	TRBV4-2	CASSQALGVSLIDVSYNEQFF	TGTGCCAGCAGCCAAGCGCTGGGAGTAAGTTTGATAGACGTCTCCTACAATGAGCAGTTCTTC
TRBJ1-3	few	NA	TRBV19	CASSIDSSSGNTIYF	TGTGCCAGTAGTATTGACAGTAGCTCTGGAAACACCATATATTTT
TRBJ2-7	NA	TRBD2	TRBV30	CAWSAGTSGRALKYF	TGTGCCTGGAGTGCGGGGACTAGCGGGAGGGCCCTCAAGTACTTC
TRBJ1-1	NA	NA	TRBV6-5	CASSYPGNTEAFF	TGTGCCAGCAGTTACCCGGGGAACACTGAAGCTTTCTTT
TRBJ1-5	few	NA	TRBV6-1	CASSETLREPQHF	TGTGCCAGCAGTGAAACCCTTAGGGAGCCCCAGCATTTT
TRBJ1-1	NA	NA	TRBV28	CASSLPDWNTEAFF	TGTGCCAGCAGTTTACCCGACTGGAACACTGAAGCTTTCTTT
TRBJ1-2	NA	TRBD1	TRBV19	CASSIADRVYGYTF	TGTGCCAGTAGTATCGCAGACAGGGTCTATGGCTACACCTTC
TRBJ1-4	once	NA	TRBV7-3	CASINEKLFF	TGTGCCAGCATAAATGAAAAACTGTTTTTT
TRBJ1-4	NA	NA	TRBV15	CATSRDTLNEKLFF	TGTGCCACCAGCAGAGATACCTTGAATGAAAAACTGTTTTTT
TRBJ1-2	NA	TRBD1	TRBV6-1	CASGTVNGYTF	TGTGCCAGCGGGACAGTAAATGGCTACACCTTC
TRBJ2-6	NA	NA	TRBV4-1	CASSQERRGANVLTF	TGCGCCAGCAGCCAGGAGCGGCGTGGGGCCAACGTCCTGACTTTC
TRBJ2-1	NA	TRBD2	TRBV7-3	CASSRGGGSYNEQFF	TGTGCCAGCAGTCGAGGCGGGGGCTCCTACAATGAGCAGTTCTTC
TRBJ2-1	NA	TRBD2	TRBV6-1	CASSEALAGALAGYNEQFF	TGTGCCAGCAGTGAAGCATTAGCGGGAGCTTTGGCGGGATACAATGAGCAGTTCTTC
TRBJ2-3	NA	NA	TRBV10-2	CASSDWGSFTGTQYF	TGCGCCAGCAGTGATTGGGGGAGTTTCACAGGTACGCAGTATTTT
TRBJ2-1	few	NA	TRBV6-5	CASSWNTLGEQFF	TGTGCCAGCAGCTGGAACACGCTCGGGGAGCAGTTCTTC
TRBJ1-1	NA	NA	TRBV11-2	CASSLKGGRGDEAFF	TGTGCCAGCAGCTTGAAGGGGGGGCGAGGGGATGAAGCTTTCTTT
TRBJ2-7	NA	NA	TRBV9	CASSVGQGPYEQYF	TGTGCCAGCAGCGTAGGGCAGGGGCCCTACGAGCAGTACTTC
TRBJ2-2	once	NA	TRBV6-5	CASMAGAFTGELFF	TGTGCCAGCATGGCAGGGGCGTTCACCGGGGAGCTGTTTTTT
TRBJ1-2	NA	NA	TRBV7-2	CASSSGVPRGMGYTF	TGTGCCAGCAGCTCCGGTGTGCCCAGGGGAATGGGCTACACCTTC
TRBJ1-1	NA	NA	TRBV7-9	CASTFAGGVTEAFF	TGTGCCAGCACCTTTGCCGGAGGGGTAACTGAAGCTTTCTTT
TRBJ2-3	once	TRBD2	TRBV5-4	CASSSGTSGRRTDTQYF	TGTGCCAGCAGTTCCGGGACTAGCGGGCGACGCACAGATACGCAGTATTTT
TRBJ2-1	NA	NA	TRBV28	CASSTIGRTSYNEQFF	TGTGCCAGCAGCACAATCGGACGGACCTCCTACAATGAGCAGTTCTTC
TRBJ1-2	NA	NA	TRBV5-1	CASSPTGLANYGYTF	TGCGCCAGCAGCCCAACAGGGTTAGCTAACTATGGCTACACCTTC
TRBJ2-7	NA	NA	TRBV5-4	CASSLGQAAYEQYF	TGTGCCAGCAGCTTGGGACAGGCCGCCTACGAGCAGTACTTC
TRBJ2-3	once	TRBD2	TRBV9	CASSVRGERGTDTQYF	TGTGCCAGCAGCGTACGGGGGGAGAGGGGCACAGATACGCAGTATTTT
TRBJ2-3	NA	NA	TRBV5-1	CASSLNRVFTDTQYF	TGCGCCAGCAGCTTGAACAGGGTGTTCACAGATACGCAGTATTTT
TRBJ2-7	NA	NA	TRBV10-2	CASSPPGPPYEQYF	TGCGCCAGCAGCCCCCCCGGCCCGCCCTACGAGCAGTACTTC
TRBJ2-7	few	NA	TRBV7-2	CASSLQRGSTYEQYF	TGTGCCAGCAGCCTGCAACGGGGGTCGACGTACGAGCAGTACTTC
TRBJ2-5	NA	NA	TRBV5-4	CASSPSGSGQETQYF	TGTGCCAGCAGCCCTTCCGGTAGCGGACAAGAGACCCAGTACTTC
TRBJ1-1	NA	NA	TRBV2	CASRGDRGYTEAFF	TGTGCCAGCAGAGGAGACAGAGGCTACACTGAAGCTTTCTTT
TRBJ2-5	NA	TRBD2	TRBV27	CASRAGGIETQYF	TGTGCCAGCAGAGCGGGAGGGATCGAGACCCAGTACTTC
TRBJ1-2	NA	TRBD1	TRBV25-1	CASTRGRGNNYGYTF	TGTGCCAGCACCCGGGGCAGGGGGAACAACTATGGCTACACCTTC
TRBJ2-1	NA	TRBD2	TRBV28	CASSLSSGRSNEQFF	TGTGCCAGCAGTTTATCTAGCGGGAGATCCAATGAGCAGTTCTTC
TRBJ2-7	NA	NA	TRBV4-1	CASSQDRVNYEQYF	TGCGCCAGCAGCCAAGATAGAGTTAACTACGAGCAGTACTTC
TRBJ2-3	NA	TRBD2	TRBV19	CASRRSSGRTDTQYF	TGTGCCAGTAGGAGATCTAGCGGGAGGACCGATACGCAGTATTTT
TRBJ1-4	once	TRBD1	TRBV19	CASSRQGANEKLFF	TGTGCCAGTAGCCGACAGGGGGCTAATGAAAAACTGTTTTTT
TRBJ1-5	once	NA	TRBV6-6	CASSRDSYSNQPQHF	TGTGCCAGCAGCCGAGACAGCTATAGCAATCAGCCCCAGCATTTT
TRBJ1-1	NA	NA	TRBV12-5	CASGLVDVTEAFF	TGTGCTAGTGGTTTGGTAGATGTCACTGAAGCTTTCTTT
TRBJ2-5	NA	TRBD1	TRBV7-2	CASSTDRGQETQYF	TGTGCCAGCAGCACTGACAGGGGCCAAGAGACCCAGTACTTC
TRBJ2-1	once	TRBD2	TRBV5-4	CASRHGTSGNSYNEQFF	TGTGCCAGCAGGCATGGGACTAGCGGGAACTCCTACAATGAGCAGTTCTTC
TRBJ1-2	NA	NA	TRBV6-5	CASGEIRGYTF	TGTGCCAGCGGAGAAATTAGAGGCTACACCTTC
TRBJ2-3	NA	NA	TRBV7-3	CASTPTPMPSTDTQYF	TGTGCCAGCACCCCCACACCTATGCCTAGCACAGATACGCAGTATTTT
TRBJ1-1	NA	NA	TRBV10-3	CAIRRIIGTEAFF	TGTGCCATCAGACGGATCATCGGCACTGAAGCTTTCTTT
TRBJ2-7	NA	NA	TRBV5-4	CASSLPGQSSYEQYF	TGTGCCAGCAGCTTGCCGGGTCAGAGCTCCTACGAGCAGTACTTC
TRBJ2-1	NA	TRBD2	TRBV5-5	CASSLSLAGPALYNEQFF	TGTGCCAGCAGCTTGTCACTAGCGGGCCCAGCCCTCTACAATGAGCAGTTCTTC
TRBJ2-3	NA	TRBD2	TRBV9	CASSFTGTSAVGTDTQYF	TGTGCCAGCAGCTTCACCGGGACTAGCGCGGTGGGTACAGATACGCAGTATTTT
TRBJ1-2	NA	TRBD1	TRBV19	CASIPRDRSYGYTF	TGTGCCAGTATACCCCGGGACAGGAGTTATGGCTACACCTTC
TRBJ2-4	NA	TRBD1	TRBV7-9	CASSLRNRGSENIQYF	TGTGCCAGCAGCTTAAGGAACAGGGGCTCGGAAAACATTCAGTACTTC